These T cell receptor beta chains were read from a single sample in a study of early T cells in non-severe SARS-CoV-2 infection. Using its own MiXCR run on the 5' RACE reads, TCRdb lists one record per CDR3 protein. This table has tens of thousands of distinct CDR3 sequences, around 12% appearing once. The sequencing used whole blood, collected at baseline. These receptors all come from an adult who was a healthcare worker with PCR-confirmed SARS-CoV-2 infection or an uninfected control (not recorded which). The CDR3 runs from the conserved cysteine through the conserved F or W. A D gene is named only where the DNA matches it firmly. Clone sizes are given selectively: once, few, many, or a class where the clone is expanded.

TRBJ2-1 TRBD2 TRBV29-1 many TGCAGCCACACCGGTCGACTAGCGGGAAGCAATGAGCAGTTCTTC CSHTGRLAGSNEQFF
TRBJ2-3 . TRBV11-2 . TGTGCCAGCAGCACATACTACCCACCGCAAGATACGCAGTATTTT CASSTYYPPQDTQYF
TRBJ2-1 . TRBV5-1 few TGCGCCAGCAGCTTGAGCTACAATGAGCAGTTCTTC CASSLSYNEQFF
TRBJ1-4 . TRBV9 few TGTGCCAGCAGCGACGGACGGGGGGCGGGAAAACTGTTTTTT CASSDGRGAGKLFF
TRBJ2-1 . TRBV4-1 few TGCGCCAGCAGCCAATATACAGCCTACAATGAGCAGTTCTTC CASSQYTAYNEQFF
TRBJ2-3 . TRBV7-2 many TGTGCCAGCAGCCCAGAGGTAGCTAGCCCTTCGCAGTATTTT CASSPEVASPSQYF
TRBJ1-3 . TRBV6-6 few TGTGCCAGCAGCCTCTCCGCGTCTGGAAACACCATATATTTT CASSLSASGNTIYF
TRBJ2-1 TRBD1 TRBV2 . TGTGCCAGCAGTGATCAAAAGGGACAGGCTTACAATGAGCAGTTCTTC CASSDQKGQAYNEQFF
TRBJ2-3 . TRBV12-3/TRBV12-4 many TGTGCCAGCAGTTGGGTCAGGCCGCTTGGAACAGATACGCAGTATTTT CASSWVRPLGTDTQYF
TRBJ1-4 . TRBV28 . TGTGCCAGCAGGCCACAGGGACTGGATGAAAAACTGTTTTTT CASRPQGLDEKLFF